These T cell receptor beta chains were read from a single sample in a study of T-cell reconstitution after alpha-beta-depleted transplantation in children. TCRdb analysed the PCR reads with MiXCR anew, one entry per CDR3 protein. The table lists 530,000 or so distinct CDR3 sequences, roughly a quarter of them singletons. Here the sequenced sample was PBMCs, taken before TCRalphabeta/CD19-depleted stem cell transplant. These receptors came from a boy younger than two with Wiskott-Aldrich syndrome, due to receive a stem cell transplant. Each CDR3 is given with its conserved first and last residue. Some rows mark clone size as missing; the rest say once, few, many or name a class of expanded clone.

>.|TRBV5-1|TRBJ2-5
CASSPIQGEETQYF
>.|TRBV12-3/TRBV12-4|TRBJ2-1
CASSLRGRFYNEQFF
>few|TRBV10-3|TRBJ2-1
CAIKLAGDLDEQFF
>.|TRBV9|TRBJ2-1
CASSADRFSGDEQFF
>.|TRBV5-6|TRBJ2-1
CASSTRQEEFF
>once|TRBV29-1|TRBJ2-7
CSVEAPGQGLYEQYF
>.|TRBV5-1|TRBJ1-1
CASSLVAAEPNTEAFF
>.|TRBV6-6|TRBJ2-7
CASSYTPDRAGDF
>few|TRBV5-1|TRBJ2-2
CASSLDSSATGELFF
>few|TRBV14|TRBJ2-1
CASSRGTGTLRGEQFF
>.|TRBV9|TRBJ2-1
CASSPLWGGGYNEQFF
>.|TRBV20-1|TRBJ1-1
CSARVGQVNTEAFF
>few|TRBV7-9|TRBJ1-4
CASSSQQGATNEKLFF
>few|TRBV7-8|TRBJ2-2
CASSLDPGRPNTGELFF
>.|TRBV7-2|TRBJ2-1
CASSSDPGKYNEQFF
>.|TRBV27|TRBJ2-7
CASSPPGWGSEQYF
>.|TRBV18|TRBJ2-5
CASSPLSQETQYF
>few|TRBV4-1|TRBJ2-1
CASSQRGRSAVSSYNEQFF
>.|TRBV7-2|TRBJ2-1
CASSRRWNSYNEQFF
>.|TRBV27|TRBJ2-1
CASSSGRKEQFF
>.|TRBV10-3|TRBJ1-5
CAISRWGNQPQHF
>.|TRBV3-1|TRBJ2-2
CASSQARGRSGELFF
>.|TRBV7-3|TRBJ1-6
CASSSTGNSPLHF
>.|TRBV20-1|TRBJ2-1
CSARLAGGLYNEQFF
>.|TRBV28|TRBJ2-7
CASTLPTGTGYEQYF
>.|TRBV15|TRBJ2-7
CATSRGDREAHYEQYF
>.|TRBV6-5|TRBJ2-2
CASSYSLMGRGAGELFF
>.|TRBV20-1|TRBJ2-5
CSALGTSGRWETQYF
>many|TRBV20-1|TRBJ1-5
CSATTGKKSGNQPQHF
>.|TRBV20-1|TRBJ2-1
CSASGDKRVNEQFF
>few|TRBV7-7|TRBJ2-3
CASSPTSGTSDTQYF
>.|TRBV24-1|TRBJ2-3
CATSGTGRGTQYF
>.|TRBV10-3|TRBJ1-4
CAIQSSTNEKLFF
>few|TRBV27|TRBJ1-2
CASRRGSNYGYTF
>.|TRBV5-1|TRBJ2-6
CASSPAGPSGANVLTF